A selection of T cell receptor beta chains follows, all from one sample in a study of blood T cell repertoires in COVID-19. This table comes from immunoSEQ multiplex PCR, and its TCRdb copy is limited to in-frame clones, with some not included. The sample contains a few hundred thousand clones, roughly 90% of which appear only once. The sequenced material came from PBMCs or T cells enriched from blood (not recorded which). The receptors here all came from a woman aged 50 to 60 who had been exposed to COVID-19. Both conserved end residues are trimmed from each CDR3.

V: TRBV10-2
J: TRBJ2-3
CDR3: ASSPTSGGTDTQY

V: TRBV4-1
J: TRBJ1-6
CDR3: ASSHHPGRGGVRSPLH

V: TRBV3-1/TRBV3-2
J: TRBJ2-2
CDR3: ASWGSGGYTGELF

V: TRBV7-2
J: TRBJ2-1
CDR3: ASSIKSGSAYNEQF

V: TRBV9
J: TRBJ2-5
CDR3: ASSVGTTQETQY

V: TRBV7-9
J: TRBJ1-4
CDR3: ASSFRRTGGTRRDEKLF

V: TRBV6-5
J: TRBJ1-4
CDR3: ASSRGEANEKLF

V: TRBV19
J: TRBJ1-5
CDR3: ASSVTGTGNQPQH

V: TRBV5-1
J: TRBJ1-6
CDR3: ASSLAGTDNSPLH

V: TRBV5-8
J: TRBJ1-4
CDR3: ASSRWGQSNEKLF

V: TRBV10-1
J: TRBJ1-1
CDR3: ASARDRMNTEAF

V: TRBV10-3
J: TRBJ2-3
CDR3: AISEGGDTDTQY

V: TRBV5-4
J: TRBJ1-2
CDR3: ASSLARQGSGDYGYT

V: TRBV18
J: TRBJ1-1
CDR3: ASSPPGQINTEAF

V: TRBV6-5
J: TRBJ1-1
CDR3: ASSYRQGAVNTEAF

V: TRBV15
J: TRBJ1-4
CDR3: ATSRSSQGAGEKLF

V: TRBV7-8
J: TRBJ1-1
CDR3: ASSLGWDTEAF

V: TRBV12-3/TRBV12-4
J: TRBJ1-5
CDR3: ASSRRGNQPQH

V: TRBV2
J: TRBJ1-3
CDR3: ASGQGAVGNTIY

V: TRBV5-1
J: TRBJ2-7
CDR3: ASSLGQGFYEQY

V: TRBV18
J: TRBJ2-6
CDR3: ASSGDRVGVLT

V: TRBV27
J: TRBJ2-7
CDR3: ASSLRDRDYEQY

V: TRBV4-1
J: TRBJ2-7
CDR3: ASSQKPTGGRDEQY

V: TRBV5-4
J: TRBJ2-5
CDR3: ASSPFGGSYQETQY

V: TRBV5-5
J: TRBJ2-1
CDR3: ASSPEVARSEQF

V: TRBV18
J: TRBJ2-7
CDR3: ASSPLGTSSYEQY

V: TRBV7-9
J: TRBJ1-6
CDR3: ASSQTGNYNSPLH